The 2 T cell receptor beta chains given below trace back to one sample, sequenced in a study of response to subunit inactivated influenza vaccine. MiXCR, applied by TCRdb to the RT-PCR reads, yields one record per CDR3 protein. The table shows approximately 170,000 distinct CDR3 sequences, with 14% occurring only once. Sequenced here: CD8+ T cells sorted from PBMCs, sampled 5 days after vaccination. Every receptor here comes from a man aged 45 to 65 who received an inactivated influenza vaccine.

This rearrangement joins TRBV28 to TRBJ1-1, with 7 bases matching TRBD1. CDR3 length: 13 residues. The V gene end was trimmed by 5 bases and the J gene end by 3 bases; junction bases not matched to a gene: 3. Looked up from germline, CDR1 is MDHEN and CDR2 is SYDVKM. The CDR3: CASSLTGYTEAFF. CDR3 nucleotide sequence: TGTGCCAGCAGTCTGACAGGGTACACTGAAGCTTTCTTT.

This clonotype came up a few times. V usage is TRBV2 and J usage is TRBJ2-1; no clear D gene. The germline V and J ends were trimmed by 7 bases and 0 bases, with 13 bases remaining between them. Germline V gene data show CDR1 as SNHLY and CDR2 as FYNNEI. The CDR3 runs 15 residues. The CDR3 DNA reads as TGTGCCAGCAAGCCAGGCCAAAGCTCCTACAATGAGCAGTTCTTC. This encodes CASKPGQSSYNEQFF.